One T cell receptor (beta chain) is described in this entry. What it binds is not known. Exclusion criteria comprised other autoimmune diseases, uncontrolled infections, pregnancy or lactation in patients. The data stem from a study of Graves' ophthalmopathy and Graves' hyperthyroidism. Overall study results and limits: Most thyroid clonotypes expanded beyond 0.001 frequency were also found in blood. Classification of ophthalmopathy versus stable hyperthyroidism by a 13-signature model yielded approximately 90% sensitivity and around 76% specificity.

CDR3 length: 14 residues. V lost 7 bases to trimming and J lost 4 bases; unmatched junction nucleotides: 9. The TCR beta CDR3 regions underwent amplification from RNA transcripts. First-round RT-PCR with HTBI primers preceded a second-round multiplex PCR. TCRdb re-derived calls from the multiplex PCR reads in MiXCR, one entry per CDR3 protein. This repertoire shows over a million distinct CDR3 sequences, 35% to 40% found once; its top ten account for around 10%. The chain links TRBV12-3 or TRBV12-4 to TRBJ2-7, with 8 bases fitting TRBD1. The receptor comes from an adult man with Graves' hyperthyroidism. Material for sequencing was peripheral blood or thyroid tissue (not recorded which). For the CDR3, the DNA is TGTGCCAGCATGTCCGGGACAGGTTTTTACGAGCAGTACTTC. Protein: CASMSGTGFYEQYF.